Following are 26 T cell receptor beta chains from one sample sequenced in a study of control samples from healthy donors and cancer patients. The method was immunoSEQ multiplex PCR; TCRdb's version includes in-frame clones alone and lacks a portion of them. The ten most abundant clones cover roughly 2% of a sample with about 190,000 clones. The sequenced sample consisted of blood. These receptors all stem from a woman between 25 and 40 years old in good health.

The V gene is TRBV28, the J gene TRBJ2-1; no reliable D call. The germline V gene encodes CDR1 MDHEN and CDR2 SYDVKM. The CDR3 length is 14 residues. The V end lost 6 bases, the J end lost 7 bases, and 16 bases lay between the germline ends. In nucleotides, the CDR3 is TGTGCCAGCAGCCCTCCCCCCCTCGGGAATGAGCAGTTCTTC. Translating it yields CASSPPPLGNEQFF.

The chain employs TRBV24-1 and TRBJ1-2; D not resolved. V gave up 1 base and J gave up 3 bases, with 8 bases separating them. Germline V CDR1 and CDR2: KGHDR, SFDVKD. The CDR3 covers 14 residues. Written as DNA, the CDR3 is TGTGCCACCAGTGATTTTAGGGCCTACTATGGCTACACCTTC. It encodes CATSDFRAYYGYTF.

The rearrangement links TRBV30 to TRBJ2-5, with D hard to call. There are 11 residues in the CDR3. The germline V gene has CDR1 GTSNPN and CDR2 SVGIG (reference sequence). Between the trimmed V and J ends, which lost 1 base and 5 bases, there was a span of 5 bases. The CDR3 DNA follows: TGTGCCTGGAGTGATGGCGAGACCCAGTACTTC. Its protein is CAWSDGETQYF.

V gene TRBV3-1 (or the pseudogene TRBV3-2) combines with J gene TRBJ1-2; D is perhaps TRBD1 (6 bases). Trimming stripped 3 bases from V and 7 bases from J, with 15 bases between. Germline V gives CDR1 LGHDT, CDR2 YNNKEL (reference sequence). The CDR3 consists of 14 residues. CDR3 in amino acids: CASSQDTGWGGYTF. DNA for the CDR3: TGTGCCAGCAGCCAGGATACAGGGTGGGGTGGCTACACCTTC.

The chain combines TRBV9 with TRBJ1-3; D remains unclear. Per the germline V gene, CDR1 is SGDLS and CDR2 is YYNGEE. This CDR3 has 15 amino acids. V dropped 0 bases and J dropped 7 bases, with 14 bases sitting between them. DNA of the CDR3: TGTGCCAGCAGCGTAGGCCGCGAAGAACGGAACACCATATATTTT. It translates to CASSVGREERNTIYF.

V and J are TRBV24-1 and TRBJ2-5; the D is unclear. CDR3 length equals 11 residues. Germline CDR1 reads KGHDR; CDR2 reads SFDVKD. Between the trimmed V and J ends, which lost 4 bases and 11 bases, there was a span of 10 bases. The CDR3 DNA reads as TGTGCCACCAGTGACATTTTTGGGCAGTACTTC. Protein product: CATSDIFGQYF.

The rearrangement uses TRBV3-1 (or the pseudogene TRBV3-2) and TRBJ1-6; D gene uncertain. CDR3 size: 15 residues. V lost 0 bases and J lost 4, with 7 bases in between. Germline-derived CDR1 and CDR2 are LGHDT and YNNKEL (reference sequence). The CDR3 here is CASSQDYSYNSPLHF. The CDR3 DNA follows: TGTGCCAGCAGCCAAGACTACAGTTATAATTCACCCCTCCACTTT.

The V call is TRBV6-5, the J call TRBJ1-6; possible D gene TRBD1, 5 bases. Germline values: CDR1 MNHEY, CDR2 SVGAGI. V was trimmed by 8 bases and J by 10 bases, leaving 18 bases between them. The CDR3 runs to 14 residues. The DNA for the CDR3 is TGTGCCAGCGTTACCCCAGGGATACGGTCACCCCTCCACTTT. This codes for CASVTPGIRSPLHF.

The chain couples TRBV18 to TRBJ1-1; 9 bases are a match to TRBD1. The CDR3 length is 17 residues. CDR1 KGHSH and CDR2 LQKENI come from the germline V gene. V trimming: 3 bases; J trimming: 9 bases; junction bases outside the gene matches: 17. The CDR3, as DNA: TGTGCCAGCTCACCGGCGTCCCGGGACAGGGCTGGGGCGAAAGCTTTCTTT. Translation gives CASSPASRDRAGAKAFF.

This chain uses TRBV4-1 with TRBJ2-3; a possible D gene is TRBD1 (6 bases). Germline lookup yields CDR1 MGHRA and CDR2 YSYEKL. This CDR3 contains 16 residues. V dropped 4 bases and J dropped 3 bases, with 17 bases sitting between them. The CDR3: CASSRSDRMGTDTQYF. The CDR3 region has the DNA TGCGCCAGCAGCCGATCAGACAGGATGGGGACAGATACGCAGTATTTT.

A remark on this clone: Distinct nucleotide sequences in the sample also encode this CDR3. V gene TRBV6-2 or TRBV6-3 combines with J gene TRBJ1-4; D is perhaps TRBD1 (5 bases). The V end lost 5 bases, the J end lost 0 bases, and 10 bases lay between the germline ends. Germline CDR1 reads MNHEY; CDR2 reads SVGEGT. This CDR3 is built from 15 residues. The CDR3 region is CASSTGGATNEKLFF. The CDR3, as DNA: TGTGCCAGCAGTACTGGGGGTGCAACTAATGAAAAACTGTTTTTT.

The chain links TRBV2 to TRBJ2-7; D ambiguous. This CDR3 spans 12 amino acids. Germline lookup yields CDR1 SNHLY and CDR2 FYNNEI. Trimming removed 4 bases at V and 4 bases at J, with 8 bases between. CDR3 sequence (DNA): TGTGCCAGCAGTGGAAACAAATACGAGCAGTACTTC. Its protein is CASSGNKYEQYF.

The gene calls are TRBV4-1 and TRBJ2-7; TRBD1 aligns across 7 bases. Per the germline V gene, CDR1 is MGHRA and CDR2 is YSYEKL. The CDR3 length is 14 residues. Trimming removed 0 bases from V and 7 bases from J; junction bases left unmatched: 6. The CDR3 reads CASSQETGVGEQYF. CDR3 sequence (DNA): TGCGCCAGCAGCCAAGAAACAGGGGTGGGGGAGCAGTACTTC.

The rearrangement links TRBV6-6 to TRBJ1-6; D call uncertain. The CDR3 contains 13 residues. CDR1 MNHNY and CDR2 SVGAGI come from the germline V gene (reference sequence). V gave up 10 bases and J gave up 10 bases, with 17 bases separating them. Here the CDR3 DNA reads TGTGCCACTACGCGGGGTGAAAGGTCACCCCTCCACTTT. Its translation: CATTRGERSPLHF.

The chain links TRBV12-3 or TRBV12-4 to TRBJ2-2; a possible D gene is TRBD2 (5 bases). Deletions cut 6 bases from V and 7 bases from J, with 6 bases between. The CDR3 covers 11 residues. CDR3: CASRGVGELFF. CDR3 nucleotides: TGTGCCAGCAGGGGAGTCGGGGAGCTGTTTTTT.

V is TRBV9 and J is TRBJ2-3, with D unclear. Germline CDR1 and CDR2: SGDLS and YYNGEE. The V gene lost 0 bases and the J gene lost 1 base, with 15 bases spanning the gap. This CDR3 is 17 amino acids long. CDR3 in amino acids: CASSVAGRWSGTDTQYF. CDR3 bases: TGTGCCAGCAGCGTAGCGGGCAGGTGGTCTGGCACAGATACGCAGTATTTT.

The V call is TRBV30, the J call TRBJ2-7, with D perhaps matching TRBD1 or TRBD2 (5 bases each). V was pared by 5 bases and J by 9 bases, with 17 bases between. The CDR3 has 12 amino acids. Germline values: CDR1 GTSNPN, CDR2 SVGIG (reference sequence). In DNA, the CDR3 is TGTGCCTGGGGCAGGGACCTACGAAGGCAGTACTTC. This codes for CAWGRDLRRQYF.

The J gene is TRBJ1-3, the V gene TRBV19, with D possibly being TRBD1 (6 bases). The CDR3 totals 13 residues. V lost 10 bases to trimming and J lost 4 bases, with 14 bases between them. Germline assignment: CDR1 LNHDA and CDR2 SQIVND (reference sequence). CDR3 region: CAIGQGSGNTIYF. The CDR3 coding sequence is TGTGCCATAGGGCAGGGGTCAGGAAACACCATATATTTT.

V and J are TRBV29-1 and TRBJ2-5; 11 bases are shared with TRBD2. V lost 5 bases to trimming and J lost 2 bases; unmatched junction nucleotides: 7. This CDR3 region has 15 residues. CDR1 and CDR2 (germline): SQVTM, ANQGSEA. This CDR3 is CSVCRLAGQQETQYF. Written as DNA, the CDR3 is TGCAGCGTTTGCCGACTAGCGGGGCAACAAGAGACCCAGTACTTC.

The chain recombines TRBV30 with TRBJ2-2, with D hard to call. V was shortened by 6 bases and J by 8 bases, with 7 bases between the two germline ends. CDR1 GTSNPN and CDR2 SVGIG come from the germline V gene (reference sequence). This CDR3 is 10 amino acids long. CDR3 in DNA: TGTGCCTGCAGACAAGGGGAGCTGTTTTTT. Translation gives CACRQGELFF. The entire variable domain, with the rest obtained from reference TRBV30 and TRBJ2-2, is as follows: SQTIHQWPATLVQPVGSPLSLECTVEGTSNPNLYWYRQAAGRGLQLLFYSVGIGQISSEVPQNLSASRPQDRQFILSSKKLLLSDSGFYLCACRQGELFFGEGSRLTVL.

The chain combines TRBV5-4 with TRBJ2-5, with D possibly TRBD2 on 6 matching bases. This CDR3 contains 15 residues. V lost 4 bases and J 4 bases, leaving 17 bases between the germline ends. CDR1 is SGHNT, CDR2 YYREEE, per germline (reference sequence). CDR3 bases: TGTGCCAGCAGCGAAATGCGGAGGGATACAGAGACCCAGTACTTC. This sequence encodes CASSEMRRDTETQYF.

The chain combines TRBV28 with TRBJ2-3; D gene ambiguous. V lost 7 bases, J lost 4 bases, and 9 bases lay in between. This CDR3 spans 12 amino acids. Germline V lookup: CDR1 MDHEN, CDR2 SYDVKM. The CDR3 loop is CASNLGPDTQYF. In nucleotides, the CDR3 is TGTGCCAGCAACCTAGGTCCAGATACGCAGTATTTT.

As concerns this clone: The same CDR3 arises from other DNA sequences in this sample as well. The CDR3 loop is CASSYGGEQFF. DNA for the CDR3: TGTGCCAGCAGTTACGGGGGAGAGCAGTTCTTC. The chain couples TRBV6-5 to TRBJ2-1; D could derive from TRBD1 or TRBD2 (5 bases each). The CDR3 loop spans 11 amino acids. Between the trimmed V and J ends, which lost 2 bases and 10 bases, there was a span of 6 bases. Germline assignment: CDR1 MNHEY and CDR2 SVGAGI.

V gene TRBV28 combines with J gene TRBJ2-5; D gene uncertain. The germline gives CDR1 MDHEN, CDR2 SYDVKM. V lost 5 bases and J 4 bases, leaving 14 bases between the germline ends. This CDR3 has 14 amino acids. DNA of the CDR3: TGTGCCAGCAGTCTTATGGACGTTCTAGAGACCCAGTACTTC. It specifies CASSLMDVLETQYF.

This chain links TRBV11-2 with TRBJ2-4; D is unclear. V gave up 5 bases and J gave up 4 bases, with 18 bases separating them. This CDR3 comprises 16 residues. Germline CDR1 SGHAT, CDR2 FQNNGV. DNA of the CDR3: TGTGCCAGCAGCCTAACAGACCTCGGCGGTAAAAACATTCAGTACTTC. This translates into CASSLTDLGGKNIQYF.

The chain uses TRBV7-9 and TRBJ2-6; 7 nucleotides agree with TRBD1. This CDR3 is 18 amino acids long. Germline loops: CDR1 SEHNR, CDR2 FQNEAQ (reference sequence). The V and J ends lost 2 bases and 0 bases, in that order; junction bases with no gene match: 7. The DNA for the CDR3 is TGTGCCAGCAGCTTACCAGGGGGAATCCTCTCTGGGGCCAACGTCCTGACTTTC. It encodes CASSLPGGILSGANVLTF.